These 17 T cell receptor beta chains were sequenced from one sample in a study of cytomegalovirus exposure and HLA in healthy donors. This PCR relied on a set of 60 Vbeta primers and 13 Jbeta primers. This table comes from immunoSEQ multiplex PCR, and its TCRdb copy is limited to in-frame clones, with some not included. The table has 100,000 or so clones, more than 60% seen once; the top ten hold 2% to 3%. Sequenced: PBMCs. These receptor sequences come from a female donor in good health and CMV-seronegative.

This chain joins TRBV5-1 and TRBJ2-2; 10 bases are a match to TRBD1. Germline V gene lookup returns CDR1 SGHRS and CDR2 YFSETQ. The length of the CDR3 is 16 residues. V dropped 3 bases and J dropped 4; count of bases not matched to a gene: 6. The CDR3 is CASSSPGTGATGELFF. The CDR3 DNA is TGCGCCAGCAGCTCGCCCGGGACAGGGGCCACCGGGGAGCTGTTTTTT.

V usage is TRBV11-2 and J usage is TRBJ2-7; D remains unclear. The CDR3 is 12 amino acids. Trimming took 5 bases from V and 2 from J, leaving 7 bases between them. Looked up from germline, CDR1 is SGHAT and CDR2 is FQNNGV. The CDR3 DNA reads as TGTGCCAGCAGCCCTCCGGCCTACGAGCAGTACTTC. Protein: CASSPPAYEQYF.

The chain is built from TRBV6-1 and TRBJ1-1; 9 bases fit TRBD1. The CDR3 spans 15 residues. Germline V gives CDR1 MNHNS, CDR2 SASEGT. V trimming: 3 bases; J trimming: 3 bases; junction bases outside the gene matches: 5. CDR3 bases: TGTGCCAGCAGTGACGCCGGGACAGGGTACACTGAAGCTTTCTTT. Its protein is CASSDAGTGYTEAFF.

This chain connects TRBV6-1 to TRBJ2-2; 10 bases agree with TRBD1. The CDR3 is 16 residues long. CDR1 and CDR2 (germline): MNHNS, SASEGT. The V gene end was trimmed by 4 bases and the J gene end by 9 bases; junction bases not matched to a gene: 11. The CDR3 DNA sequence: TGTGCCAGCAGTGCATCCGGGACAGGGGTTGTAAGGGAGCTGTTTTTT. Translation: CASSASGTGVVRELFF.

The genes are TRBV19 and TRBJ2-1; TRBD1 agrees at 7 bases. CDR3 size: 13 residues. Germline-derived CDR1 and CDR2 are LNHDA and SQIVND (reference sequence). The junction had 2 bases not matched to a gene; V was cut back by 4 bases and J by 5 bases. The CDR3 reads CASSKGANNEQFF. The CDR3 DNA is TGTGCCAGTAGTAAGGGGGCAAACAATGAGCAGTTCTTC.

The CDR3 DNA reads TGTGCCAGCAGCCCCTCCTGGGTGAGCGGGGGCTACGAGCAGTACTTC. Protein: CASSPSWVSGGYEQYF. V and J are TRBV4-2 and TRBJ2-7; TRBD2 matches at 8 bases. Germline CDR1 is LGHNA and CDR2 is YNFKEQ. J lost 3 bases, V lost 4 bases, and 11 bases had no gene match. The CDR3 runs 16 residues.

The V and J genes are TRBV6-5 and TRBJ1-2, with D possibly TRBD1 on 6 matching bases. There are 13 residues in the CDR3. Germline V gives CDR1 MNHEY, CDR2 SVGAGI. Trimming took off 7 bases at V and 4 bases at J, with 13 bases between the two ends. CDR3 protein: CASMAGDSYGYTF. The CDR3 nucleotides are TGTGCCAGCATGGCAGGGGATAGCTATGGCTACACCTTC.

V and J are TRBV27 and TRBJ2-3; the D is unclear. CDR1 and CDR2 (germline): MNHEY, SMNVEV (reference sequence). Deletions cut 6 bases from V and 9 bases from J, with 10 bases between. The CDR3 consists of 11 residues. CDR3 sequence (DNA): TGTGCCAGCAGGACCGGGTCGACGCAGTATTTT. The encoded protein is CASRTGSTQYF.

Remarks on this clone: Other DNA variants within this sample encode the same CDR3. The J gene is TRBJ1-1, the V gene TRBV6-5; D is possibly TRBD1 (5 bases). This CDR3 is built from 14 residues. V was trimmed by 0 bases and J by 2 bases, leaving 7 bases between them. CDR1 MNHEY and CDR2 SVGAGI come from the germline V gene. In nucleotides, the CDR3 is TGTGCCAGCAGTTACTCTAGGGGTAACACTGAAGCTTTCTTT. Translating gives CASSYSRGNTEAFF.

This clone was detected a few times. This chain joins TRBV10-3 and TRBJ1-1; tentatively, D is TRBD1 (5 bases). The CDR3 covers 16 residues. Trimming took 3 bases from V and 0 from J, leaving 14 bases between them. CDR1 and CDR2 from the germline V gene are ENHRY and SYGVKD. CDR3 protein: CAISELGLLMNTEAFF. In nucleotides, the CDR3 is TGTGCCATCAGTGAACTGGGACTGCTGATGAACACTGAAGCTTTCTTT.

This clone was seen once. The chain couples TRBV6-4 to TRBJ2-7, with D perhaps matching TRBD2 (5 bases). This CDR3 is 14 amino acids long. The germline V gene encodes CDR1 MRHNA and CDR2 SNTAGT. V lost 4 bases and J 5 bases, leaving 15 bases between the germline ends. The CDR3 protein is CASSVSGNNNEQYF. In DNA form, the CDR3 reads TGTGCCAGCAGTGTGTCCGGGAATAACAACGAGCAGTACTTC.

This clone occurred once. The rearrangement uses TRBV30 and TRBJ1-2; 8 bases agree with TRBD1. Germline V CDR1 and CDR2: GTSNPN, SVGIG (reference sequence). The trim removed 5 bases at V and 8 bases at J, leaving 10 bases unmatched. The CDR3 totals 13 residues. This CDR3 is CAWSNRGTGGYTF. The CDR3, as DNA: TGTGCCTGGTCGAACAGGGGGACGGGGGGCTACACCTTC.

The rearrangement links TRBV7-3 to TRBJ1-1, with 7 nucleotides matching TRBD1. Germline trimming cut 5 bases from V and 5 bases from J; bases unmatched to any gene: 5. CDR1 is SGHTA, CDR2 FQGTGA, per germline. The CDR3 is made up of 13 amino acids. The CDR3 region has the DNA TGTGCCAGCAGCCCCTCGGACAGGACTGAAGCTTTCTTT. Its translation is CASSPSDRTEAFF.

This chain uses TRBV19 with TRBJ1-5; tentative D call: TRBD1 (5 bases). From germline, CDR1 is LNHDA and CDR2 SQIVND (reference sequence). CDR3 length equals 18 residues. Trimming removed 6 bases at V and 4 bases at J, with 25 bases between. CDR3 sequence reads: CASRRGILPLSQNQPQHF. The CDR3 DNA reads as TGTGCCAGTAGAAGGGGCATTTTACCACTTAGTCAGAATCAGCCCCAGCATTTT.

This chain links TRBV2 with TRBJ1-5; D might be TRBD1 (6 bases). V lost 8 bases and J lost 6, with 14 bases in between. This CDR3 has 13 amino acids. Germline CDR1 and CDR2: SNHLY and FYNNEI. CDR3 in amino acids: CASDSTGSQPQHF. The CDR3 DNA reads TGTGCCAGCGACAGCACAGGGAGTCAGCCCCAGCATTTT.

The chain employs TRBV6-5 and TRBJ1-2; tentative D call: TRBD1 (5 bases). The V gene lost 6 bases and the J gene lost 2 bases, with 10 bases spanning the gap. CDR1 is MNHEY and CDR2 is SVGAGI in the germline V gene. The CDR3 covers 13 residues. The CDR3: CASRGGPNYGYTF. CDR3 sequence (DNA): TGTGCCAGCAGGGGGGGACCCAACTATGGCTACACCTTC.

This clone was seen just once. CDR3 amino acids: CAWSVRRAHEQYF. The CDR3 DNA follows: TGTGCCTGGAGTGTGAGGAGGGCTCACGAGCAGTACTTC. This chain joins TRBV30 and TRBJ2-7; a weak D match, TRBD2 (6 bases). The CDR3 loop spans 13 amino acids. The germline V gene encodes CDR1 GTSNPN and CDR2 SVGIG (reference sequence). V lost 0 bases and J 5 bases, leaving 11 bases between the germline ends.